This T cell receptor beta chain was identified during a study of T cell therapy after organ transplantation. About the study: A median of 1.92 x 10^8 CMV-specific T cells was infused in 2 to 6 doses. Short-term post-therapy samples: blood collected 4 to 8 weeks after completing therapy. General observations from the study: Endogenous clonotypes not in therapy products appeared after therapy alongside transferred ones. CD8 clonality fold change after therapy inversely tracked pretherapy clonality.

As to time point: 4-8 weeks after completion of therapy. Points on this clone: Its antigen is undetermined.

Measured with immunoSEQ multiplex PCR; TCRdb has only the in-frame clones, and not every one. The sample lists 15,000 to 20,000 clones; roughly four fifths were seen once. The sequenced sample was CD8+ T cells from blood, obtained after autologous CMV-specific T cell therapy. This sequence was found in a human patient who had received a solid organ transplant and had CMV disease. Some T cells could come from the graft donor.

The chain's CDR3 is CASSLGTPYEQYF. CDR3 nucleotide sequence: TGTGCCAGCAGCTTGGGAACCCCCTACGAGCAGTACTTC. The chain links TRBV5-6 to TRBJ2-7; D not certain. The V gene lost 0 bases and the J gene lost 2 bases, with 6 bases spanning the gap. CDR1 and CDR2 (germline): SGHDT, YYEEEE. The CDR3 consists of 13 residues.